Following are 24 T cell receptor beta chains from one sample sequenced in a study of blood T cell repertoires in COVID-19. Using immunoSEQ multiplex PCR, the repertoire was profiled, and TCRdb retains in-frame clones only, with some absent. Of under 250,000 clones in the sample, over 70% were seen once. What was sequenced was PBMCs or T cells enriched from blood (not recorded which). The source of these receptors is a woman aged 40 to 50 who had been exposed to COVID-19.

The chain carries TRBV6-5 and TRBJ2-3; tentatively, D is TRBD1 (8 bases). CDR1 and CDR2 (germline): MNHEY, SVGAGI. The V end lost 2 bases, the J end lost 6 bases, and 15 bases lay between the germline ends. CDR3 length: 15 residues. In DNA form, the CDR3 reads TGTGCCAGCAGTTACGATGCACAGGGGGGGGATACGCAGTATTTT. The encoded protein is CASSYDAQGGDTQYF.

V usage is TRBV30 and J usage is TRBJ2-3; 12 positions match TRBD2. Germline values: CDR1 GTSNPN, CDR2 SVGIG (reference sequence). This CDR3 is 14 amino acids long. J lost 2 bases, V lost 5 bases, and 2 bases had no gene match. CDR3 coding DNA: TGTGCCTGGGGACTAGCGGGATACACAGATACGCAGTATTTT. It encodes CAWGLAGYTDTQYF.

This chain connects TRBV19 to TRBJ2-1; 12 bases fit TRBD2. CDR3 length: 16 residues. With V trimmed by 3 bases and J by 4 bases, 4 bases remained unmatched. Germline-derived CDR1 and CDR2 are LNHDA and SQIVND (reference sequence). CDR3: CASSIQLAGGYNEQFF. The CDR3 DNA is TGTGCCAGTAGTATCCAACTAGCGGGGGGATACAATGAGCAGTTCTTC.

The sample holds one count of this clone. This rearrangement joins TRBV29-1 to TRBJ2-3, with D perhaps TRBD1 (6 bases). Deletions cut 7 bases from V and 2 bases from J, with 13 bases between. The CDR3 totals 13 residues. The germline CDR1 and CDR2 sequences are SQVTM and ANQGSEA. CDR3 sequence (DNA): TGCAGCGGAGATCAGGGGCACACAGATACGCAGTATTTT. It yields the protein CSGDQGHTDTQYF.

The J gene is TRBJ1-4, the V gene TRBV7-2, with 9 bases identical to TRBD1. Per germline, CDR1 SGHTA and CDR2 FQGNSA. This CDR3 has 16 amino acids. The V gene end was trimmed by 6 bases and the J gene end by 4 bases; junction bases not matched to a gene: 9. CDR3 sequence: CASSRTGVPVNEKLFF. DNA of the CDR3: TGTGCCAGCAGTCGGACAGGGGTGCCGGTTAATGAAAAACTGTTTTTT.

The V and J genes are TRBV2 and TRBJ1-4; perhaps TRBD1 as D (6 bases). This CDR3 is built from 14 residues. V gave up 2 bases and J gave up 8 bases, with 12 bases separating them. Per germline, CDR1 SNHLY and CDR2 FYNNEI. The DNA for the CDR3 is TGTGCCAGCAGTGAAAACAGGGTTGGAGAAAAACTGTTTTTT. This gives the protein CASSENRVGEKLFF.

V is TRBV19 and J is TRBJ1-4, with D possibly matching TRBD1 (6 bases). Trimming left V 6 bases short and J 4 bases short, with 18 bases between. This CDR3 comprises 16 residues. Germline V gene lookup returns CDR1 LNHDA and CDR2 SQIVND (reference sequence). The CDR3 DNA is TGTGCCAGTAGCGACCGGGCCAGGGGAAGTAATGAAAAACTGTTTTTT. This gives the protein CASSDRARGSNEKLFF.

This rearrangement joins TRBV7-8 to TRBJ1-6, with D uncertain. Germline CDR1 reads SGHVS; CDR2 reads FQNEAQ. The germline V and J ends were trimmed by 1 base and 10 bases, with 20 bases remaining between them. The CDR3 sequence is 17 residues long. The CDR3 is CASSLGLGGTMSSPLHF. The DNA of the CDR3 is TGTGCCAGCAGCTTAGGCTTGGGAGGCACAATGAGCTCACCCCTCCACTTT.

The chain joins TRBV7-9 to TRBJ1-4; 7 nucleotides agree with TRBD1. The CDR3 contains 17 residues. Germline CDR1 is SEHNR and CDR2 is FQNEAQ (reference sequence). V shed 5 bases, J shed 0 bases, and the junction held 9 bases outside the gene matches. CDR3 sequence reads: CASSPPTGQATNEKLFF. CDR3 DNA: TGTGCCAGCAGCCCGCCGACAGGGCAGGCAACTAATGAAAAACTGTTTTTT.

J is TRBJ2-7 and V is TRBV11-3; 7 positions match TRBD2. In germline, CDR1 is SGHNT, CDR2 YENEEA. CDR3 length: 16 amino acids. V was pared by 7 bases and J by 4 bases, with 16 bases of the junction left unmatched. CDR3 in amino acids: CASIDQGGESMYEQYV. DNA for the CDR3: TGTGCCAGCATTGATCAGGGAGGGGAGTCTATGTACGAGCAGTACGTC.

This rearrangement joins TRBV20-1 to TRBJ1-1; D possibly corresponds to TRBD1 (5 bases). Germline CDR1 reads DFQATT; CDR2 reads SNEGSKA (reference sequence). The V end lost 3 bases, the J end lost 1 base, and 12 bases lay between the germline ends. CDR3 length: 14 residues. For the CDR3, the DNA is TGCAGTGCTAGTTCGACGGGGGGGAACACTGAAGCTTTCTTT. It yields the protein CSASSTGGNTEAFF.

This rearrangement joins TRBV30 to TRBJ1-1; 7 nucleotides match TRBD1. Germline trimming cut 2 bases from V and 3 bases from J; bases unmatched to any gene: 9. CDR1 and CDR2 from the germline V gene are GTSNPN and SVGIG (reference sequence). This CDR3 has 15 residues. The CDR3: CAWSPTRQGHTEAFF. The CDR3 nucleotides are TGTGCCTGGAGTCCCACCCGACAGGGCCACACTGAAGCTTTCTTT.

The chain couples TRBV7-3 to TRBJ1-6; 10 nucleotides align to TRBD1. The CDR3 covers 15 residues. CDR1 and CDR2 (germline): SGHTA, FQGTGA. The junction had 4 bases not matched to a gene; V was cut back by 3 bases and J by 8 bases. This chain's CDR3 is CASSFSGTGDSPLHF. DNA for the CDR3: TGTGCCAGCAGCTTTTCCGGGACAGGGGATTCACCCCTCCACTTT.

The chain uses TRBV19 and TRBJ1-2; perhaps TRBD1 as D (5 bases). There are 12 residues in the CDR3. Germline V gene lookup returns CDR1 LNHDA and CDR2 SQIVND (reference sequence). Trimming stripped 7 bases from V and 8 bases from J, with 14 bases between. CDR3 residues: CASNPVTGGYTF. CDR3 in DNA: TGTGCCAGTAACCCCGTTACAGGAGGCTACACCTTC.

This chain connects TRBV7-9 to TRBJ1-4; 8 bases align to TRBD1. The CDR3 covers 15 residues. Germline V gene data show CDR1 as SEHNR and CDR2 as FQNEAQ (reference sequence). Trimming removed 4 bases from V and 7 bases from J; junction bases left unmatched: 8. In DNA form, the CDR3 reads TGTGCCAGCAGCTCACAGGGGGAGGGTGGTGAAAAACTGTTTTTT. Translation gives CASSSQGEGGEKLFF.

The chain couples TRBV4-2 to TRBJ2-3, with 11 nucleotides matching TRBD2. Unmatched junction bases numbered 11, after V lost 3 bases and J lost 6 bases. Looked up from germline, CDR1 is LGHNA and CDR2 is YNFKEQ. The CDR3 has 17 amino acids. CDR3 bases: TGTGCCAGCAGCCAGAGACTACTAGCGGGGGTAGGGGATACGCAGTATTTT. As protein: CASSQRLLAGVGDTQYF.

The V call is TRBV6-5, the J call TRBJ1-2; D not certain. V dropped 3 bases and J dropped 6 bases, with 11 bases sitting between them. The CDR3 runs to 13 residues. Germline V lookup: CDR1 MNHEY, CDR2 SVGAGI. The DNA of the CDR3 is TGTGCCAGCAGTTATGCCGGGATGGATGGCTACACCTTC. This codes for CASSYAGMDGYTF.

V is TRBV24-1 and J is TRBJ1-5, with D hard to call. V lost 6 bases and J 9 bases, leaving 11 bases between the germline ends. The germline V gene encodes CDR1 KGHDR and CDR2 SFDVKD. CDR3 length: 12 amino acids. The DNA for the CDR3 is TGTGCCACCAGTAGCAGGTCCGCGCCCCAGCATTTT. As protein: CATSSRSAPQHF.

In this sample, this clone turned up a few times. This rearrangement joins TRBV6-2 or TRBV6-3 to TRBJ1-1; the D is unclear. The CDR3 extends over 18 amino acids. V was clipped by 2 bases and J by 0 bases, with 19 bases between them. Germline V gene data show CDR1 as MNHEY and CDR2 as SVGEGT. Written as DNA, the CDR3 is TGTGCCAGCAGTTACCCAGACCAGAAAGCGAACATGAACACTGAAGCTTTCTTT. As protein: CASSYPDQKANMNTEAFF.

This chain connects TRBV7-9 to TRBJ2-1, with 9 bases aligning to TRBD1. The V gene end was trimmed by 5 bases and the J gene end by 8 bases; junction bases not matched to a gene: 7. The CDR3 extends over 14 amino acids. Looked up from germline, CDR1 is SEHNR and CDR2 is FQNEAQ (reference sequence). The CDR3 DNA reads as TGTGCCAGCAGCCGGACAGGGGTGGTCCATGAGCAGTTCTTC. It specifies CASSRTGVVHEQFF. Complete variable domain (other parts from reference TRBV7-9 and TRBJ2-1): DTGVSQNPRHKITKRGQNVTFRCDPISEHNRLYWYRQTLGQGPEFLTYFQNEAQLEKSRLLSDRFSAERPKGSFSTLEIQRTEQGDSAMYLCASSRTGVVHEQFFGPGTRLTVL.

The rearrangement joins TRBV10-3 to TRBJ1-1; D unclear. Germline assignment: CDR1 ENHRY and CDR2 SYGVKD. This CDR3 spans 15 amino acids. The V gene lost 6 bases and the J gene lost 4 bases, with 18 bases spanning the gap. CDR3 region: CAISPQITVATEAFF. The CDR3 nucleotides are TGTGCCATCAGCCCACAAATAACCGTAGCCACTGAAGCTTTCTTT.

The chain employs TRBV24-1 and TRBJ1-5, with TRBD1 identical over 9 bases. Germline-derived CDR1 and CDR2 are KGHDR and SFDVKD. V was clipped by 6 bases and J by 3 bases; unmatched bases: 2. This CDR3 region has 14 residues. The CDR3 loop is CATSTGGNNQPQHF. Written as DNA, the CDR3 is TGTGCCACCAGTACAGGGGGCAACAATCAGCCCCAGCATTTT.

This chain joins TRBV2 and TRBJ1-2, with TRBD1 matching over 8 bases. V lost 6 bases and J lost 8; bases outside the gene matches: 8. This CDR3 comprises 13 residues. Germline V CDR1 and CDR2: SNHLY, FYNNEI. CDR3 amino acids: CASRATQGAGYTF. CDR3 coding DNA: TGTGCCAGCAGGGCTACGCAGGGGGCGGGCTACACCTTC. Together with reference TRBV2 and TRBJ1-2, the CDR3 gives the full variable domain: EPEVTQTPSHQVTQMGQEVILRCVPISNHLYFYWYRQILGQKVEFLVSFYNNEISEKSEIFDDQFSVERPDGSNFTLKIRSTKLEDSAMYFCASRATQGAGYTFGSGTRLTVV.

The rearrangement links TRBV2 to TRBJ2-5; no definite D call. Germline CDR1 SNHLY, CDR2 FYNNEI. The CDR3 is 12 amino acids. Between the trimmed V and J ends, which lost 3 bases and 1 base, there was a span of 3 bases. In nucleotides, the CDR3 is TGTGCCAGCAGTGATATCCAAGAGACCCAGTACTTC. Protein product: CASSDIQETQYF.